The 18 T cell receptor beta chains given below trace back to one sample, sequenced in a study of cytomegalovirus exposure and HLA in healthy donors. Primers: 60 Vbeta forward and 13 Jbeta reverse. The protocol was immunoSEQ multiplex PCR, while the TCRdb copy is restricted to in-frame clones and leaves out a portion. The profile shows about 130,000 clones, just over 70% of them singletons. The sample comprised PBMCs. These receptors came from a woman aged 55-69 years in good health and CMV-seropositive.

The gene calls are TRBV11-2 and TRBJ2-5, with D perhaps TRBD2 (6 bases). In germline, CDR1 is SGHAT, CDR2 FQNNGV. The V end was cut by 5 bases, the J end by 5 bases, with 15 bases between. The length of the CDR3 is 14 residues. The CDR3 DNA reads TGTGCCAGCAGCCCGGCCGGGGAGGTTGAGACCCAGTACTTC. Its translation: CASSPAGEVETQYF.

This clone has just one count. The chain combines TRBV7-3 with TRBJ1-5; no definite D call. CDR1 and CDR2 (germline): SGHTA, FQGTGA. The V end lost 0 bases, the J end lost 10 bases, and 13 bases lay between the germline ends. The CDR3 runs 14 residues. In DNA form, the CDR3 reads TGTGCCAGCAGCTTAACTGGGGAGTCCTCCCCCCAGCATTTT. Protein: CASSLTGESSPQHF.

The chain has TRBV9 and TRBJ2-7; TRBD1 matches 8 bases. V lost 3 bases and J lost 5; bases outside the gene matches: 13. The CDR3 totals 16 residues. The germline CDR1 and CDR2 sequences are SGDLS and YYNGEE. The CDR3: CASSASWTGFIDEQYF. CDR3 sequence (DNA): TGTGCCAGCAGCGCCTCTTGGACAGGGTTTATTGACGAGCAGTACTTC.

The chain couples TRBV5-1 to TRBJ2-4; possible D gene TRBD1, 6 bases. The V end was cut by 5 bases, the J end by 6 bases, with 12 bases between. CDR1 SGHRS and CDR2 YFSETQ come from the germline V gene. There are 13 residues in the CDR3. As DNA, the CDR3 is TGCGCCAGCAGTCGGGGACAAGTAAACATTCAGTACTTC. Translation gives CASSRGQVNIQYF.

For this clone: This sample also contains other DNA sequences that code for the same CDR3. CDR3 DNA sequence: TGTGCCAGCTCACCAACAGCCAACACTGAAGCTTTCTTT. This sequence encodes CASSPTANTEAFF. The J gene is TRBJ1-1, the V gene TRBV18; the D is unclear. CDR3 size: 13 residues. Trimming removed 2 bases from V and 2 bases from J, with 6 bases in between. CDR1 KGHSH and CDR2 LQKENI come from the germline V gene.

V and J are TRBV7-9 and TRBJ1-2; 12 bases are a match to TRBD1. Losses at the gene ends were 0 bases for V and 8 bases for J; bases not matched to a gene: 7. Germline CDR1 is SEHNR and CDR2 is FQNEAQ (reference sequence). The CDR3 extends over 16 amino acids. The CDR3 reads CASSLAQGQGAKGYTF. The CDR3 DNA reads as TGTGCCAGCAGCTTAGCGCAGGGACAGGGGGCGAAAGGCTACACCTTC.

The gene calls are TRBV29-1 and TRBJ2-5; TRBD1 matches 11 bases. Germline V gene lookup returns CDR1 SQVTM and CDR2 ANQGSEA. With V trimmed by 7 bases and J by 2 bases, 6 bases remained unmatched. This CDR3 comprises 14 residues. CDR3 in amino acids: CSGEDRGLQETQYF. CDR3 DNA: TGCAGCGGGGAGGACAGGGGGCTACAAGAGACCCAGTACTTC.

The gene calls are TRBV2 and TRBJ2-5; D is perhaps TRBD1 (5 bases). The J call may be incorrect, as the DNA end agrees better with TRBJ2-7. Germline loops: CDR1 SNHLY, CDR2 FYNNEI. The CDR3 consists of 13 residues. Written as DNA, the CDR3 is TGTGCCAGCAGTGAAGAGACAGTCTACGAGCAGTACTTC. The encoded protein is CASSEETVYEQYF.

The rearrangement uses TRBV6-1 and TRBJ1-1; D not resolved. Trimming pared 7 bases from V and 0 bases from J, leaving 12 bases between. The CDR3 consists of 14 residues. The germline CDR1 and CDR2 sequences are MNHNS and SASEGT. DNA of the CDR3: TGTGCCAGCATTGAGGGAGGGTTGAACACTGAAGCTTTCTTT. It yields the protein CASIEGGLNTEAFF.

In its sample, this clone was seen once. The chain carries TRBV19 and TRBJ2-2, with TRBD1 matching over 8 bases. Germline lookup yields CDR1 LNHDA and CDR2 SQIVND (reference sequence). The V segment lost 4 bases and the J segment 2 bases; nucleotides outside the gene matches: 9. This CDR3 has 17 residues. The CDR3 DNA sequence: TGTGCCAGTAGTAAGGACCGGACAGGGAGAAACACCGGGGAGCTGTTTTTT. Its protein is CASSKDRTGRNTGELFF.

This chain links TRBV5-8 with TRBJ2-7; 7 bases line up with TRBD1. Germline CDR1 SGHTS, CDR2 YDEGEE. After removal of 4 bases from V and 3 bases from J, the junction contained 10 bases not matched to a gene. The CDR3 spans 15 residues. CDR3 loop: CASSRRTGPIYEQYF. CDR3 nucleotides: TGTGCCAGCAGCCGACGGACAGGACCCATCTACGAGCAGTACTTC.

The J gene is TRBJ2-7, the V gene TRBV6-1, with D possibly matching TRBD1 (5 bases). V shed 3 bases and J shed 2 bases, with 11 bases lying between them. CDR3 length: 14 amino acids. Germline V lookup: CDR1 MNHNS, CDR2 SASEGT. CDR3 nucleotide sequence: TGTGCCAGCAGTGATGGGGCAGGACCCTACGAGCAGTACTTC. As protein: CASSDGAGPYEQYF.

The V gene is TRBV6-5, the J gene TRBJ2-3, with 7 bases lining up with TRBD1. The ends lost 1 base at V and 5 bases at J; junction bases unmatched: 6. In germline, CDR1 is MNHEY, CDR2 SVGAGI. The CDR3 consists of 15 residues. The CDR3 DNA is TGTGCCAGCAGTTACTGGGGACAGTTCGGAGATACGCAGTATTTT. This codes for CASSYWGQFGDTQYF.

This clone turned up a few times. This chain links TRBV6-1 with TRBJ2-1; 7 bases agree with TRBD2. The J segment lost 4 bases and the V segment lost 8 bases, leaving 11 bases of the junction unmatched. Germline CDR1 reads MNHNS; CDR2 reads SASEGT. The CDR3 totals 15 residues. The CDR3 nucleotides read TGTGCCAGCCTCAAAACGCTAGCGGATTACAATGAGCAGTTCTTC. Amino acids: CASLKTLADYNEQFF.

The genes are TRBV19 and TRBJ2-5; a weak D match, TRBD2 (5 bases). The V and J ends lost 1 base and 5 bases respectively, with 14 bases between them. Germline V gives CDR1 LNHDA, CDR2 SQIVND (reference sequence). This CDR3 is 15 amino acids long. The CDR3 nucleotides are TGTGCCAGTAGTATAGTACCGGGATTTGGGGAGACCCAGTACTTC. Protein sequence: CASSIVPGFGETQYF.

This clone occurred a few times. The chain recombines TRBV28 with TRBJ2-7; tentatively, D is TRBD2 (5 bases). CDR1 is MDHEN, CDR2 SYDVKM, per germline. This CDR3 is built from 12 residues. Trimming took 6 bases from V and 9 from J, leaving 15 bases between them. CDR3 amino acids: CASSQLRGGQYF. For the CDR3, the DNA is TGTGCCAGCAGCCAACTCCGCGGAGGGCAGTACTTC.

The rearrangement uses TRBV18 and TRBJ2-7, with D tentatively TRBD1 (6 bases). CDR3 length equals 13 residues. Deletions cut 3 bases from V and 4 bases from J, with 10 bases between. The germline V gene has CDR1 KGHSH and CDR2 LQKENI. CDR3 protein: CASSPTGRYEQYF. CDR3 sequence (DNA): TGTGCCAGCTCACCCACAGGGCGGTACGAGCAGTACTTC. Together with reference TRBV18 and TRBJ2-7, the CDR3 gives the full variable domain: NAGVMQNPRHLVRRRGQEARLRCSPMKGHSHVYWYRQLPEEGLKFMVYLQKENIIDESGMPKERFSAEFPKEGPSILRIQQVVRGDSAAYFCASSPTGRYEQYFGPGTRLTVT.

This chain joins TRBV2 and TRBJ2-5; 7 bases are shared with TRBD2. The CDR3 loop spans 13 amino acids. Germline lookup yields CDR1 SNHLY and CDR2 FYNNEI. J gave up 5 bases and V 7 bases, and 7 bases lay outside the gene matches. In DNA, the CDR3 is TGTGCCAGCAACGGACTAGAGGTGGAGACCCAGTACTTC. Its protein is CASNGLEVETQYF.